The 4 T cell receptor beta chains given below trace back to one sample, sequenced in a study of blood T cell repertoires in COVID-19. Sequenced by immunoSEQ multiplex PCR; TCRdb stores in-frame clones only, minus some. This sample has about 400,000 clones, with roughly nine tenths found just once. Sequenced: PBMCs or T cells enriched from blood (not recorded which). The origin of the receptors is a woman under 40 who had recovered from COVID-19.

This chain connects TRBV11-3 to TRBJ2-7, with TRBD1 matching 9 bases. The CDR3 is 18 residues long. J lost 3 bases, V lost 1 base, and 13 bases had no gene match. CDR1 and CDR2 from the germline V gene are SGHNT and YENEEA. The CDR3 spells CASSLGRVWTGVYYEQYF. In nucleotides, the CDR3 is TGTGCCAGCAGCTTAGGTAGAGTTTGGACAGGGGTTTACTACGAGCAGTACTTC.

This clone was seen only once. V usage is TRBV5-1 and J usage is TRBJ1-1; D is unclear. Trimming shortened V by 0 bases and J by 2 bases, and 11 bases separated the two germline ends. Germline lookup yields CDR1 SGHRS and CDR2 YFSETQ. CDR3 length: 15 residues. The CDR3 DNA is TGCGCCAGCAGCTTGGTCGCCGGTAGTAACACTGAAGCTTTCTTT. Amino acid sequence: CASSLVAGSNTEAFF.

This sequence joins TRBV6-5 and TRBJ2-3, with D perhaps matching TRBD1 (5 bases). This CDR3 is built from 14 residues. Germline assignment: CDR1 MNHEY and CDR2 SVGAGI. Trimming removed 6 bases at V and 3 bases at J, with 13 bases between. The DNA for the CDR3 is TGTGCCAGCAGGTCAGGGTACGAAACAGATACGCAGTATTTT. Protein product: CASRSGYETDTQYF.

This sequence joins TRBV2 and TRBJ1-2, with 8 bases identical to TRBD1. With V trimmed by 6 bases and J by 9 bases, 3 bases remained unmatched. Germline V gene data show CDR1 as SNHLY and CDR2 as FYNNEI. This CDR3 has 11 residues. The CDR3 DNA sequence: TGTGCCAGCAGCAGACAGGGGCGCTACACCTTC. It encodes CASSRQGRYTF. Drawing the rest from reference TRBV2 and TRBJ1-2, the complete variable domain is EPEVTQTPSHQVTQMGQEVILRCVPISNHLYFYWYRQILGQKVEFLVSFYNNEISEKSEIFDDQFSVERPDGSNFTLKIRSTKLEDSAMYFCASSRQGRYTFGSGTRLTVV.